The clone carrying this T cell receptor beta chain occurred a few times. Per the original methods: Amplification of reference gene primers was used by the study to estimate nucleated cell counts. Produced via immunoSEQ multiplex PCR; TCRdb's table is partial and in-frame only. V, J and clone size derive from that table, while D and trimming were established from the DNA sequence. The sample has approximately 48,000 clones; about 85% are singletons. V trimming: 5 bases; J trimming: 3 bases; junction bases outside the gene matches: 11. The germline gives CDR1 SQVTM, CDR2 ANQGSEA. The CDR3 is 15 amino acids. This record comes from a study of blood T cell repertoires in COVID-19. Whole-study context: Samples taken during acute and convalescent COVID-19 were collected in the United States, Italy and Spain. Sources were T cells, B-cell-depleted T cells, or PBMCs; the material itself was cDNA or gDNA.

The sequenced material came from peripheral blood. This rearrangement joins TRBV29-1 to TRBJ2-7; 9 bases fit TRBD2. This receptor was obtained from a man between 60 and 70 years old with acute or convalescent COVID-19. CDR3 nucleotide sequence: TGCAGCGTTTTAAGGCTAGCGGGAAGACTCTACGAGCAGTACTTC. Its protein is CSVLRLAGRLYEQYF.